Shown below are 20 T cell receptor beta chains from a single sample sequenced in a study of response to subunit inactivated influenza vaccine listed by TCRdb under 2018. The library came from RT-PCR. Sequenced on an Illumina HiSeq 2500. The public reads were reprocessed in TCRdb via fastp at Q25 and MiXCR, keeping in-frame beta chains. Here each entry gathers all rows of one CDR3 protein and keeps the most common genes and DNA. Within this sample are about 500,000 distinct CDR3 sequences, with 16% of them counted one time only. The ten largest make up approximately 3% of the sample. The sample in question was CD4+ T cells sorted from PBMCs, obtained less than 30 months after vaccination. These receptors were collected from a man aged 50 to 69 who received an inactivated influenza vaccine. Donor details come from another sample of the same person, matched by shared clones.

This clonotype was seen at least ten times. V usage is TRBV7-9 and J usage is TRBJ1-6; perhaps TRBD1 as D (5 bases). The germline V and J ends were trimmed by 5 bases and 7 bases, with 15 bases remaining between them. CDR1 is SEHNR and CDR2 is FQNEAQ in the germline V gene (reference sequence). The CDR3 covers 15 residues. The CDR3 DNA is TGTGCCAGCAGCCCAGCCGGGACCGGGAATTCACCCCTCCACTTT. Amino acids: CASSPAGTGNSPLHF.

Ten or more counts support this clonotype. The rearrangement joins TRBV5-1 to TRBJ2-7; D is unresolved. Germline CDR1 SGHRS, CDR2 YFSETQ. The CDR3 totals 14 residues. V was cut by 5 bases and J by 3 bases, with 15 bases left in between. This CDR3 reads CASSSTEIFYEQYF. CDR3 sequence (DNA): TGCGCCAGCAGTTCGACCGAAATCTTCTACGAGCAGTACTTC.

This clonotype has more than one count but fewer than ten. The chain is built from TRBV20-1 and TRBJ2-1; D may match TRBD1 or TRBD2 (6 bases each). CDR3 length equals 13 residues. Germline loops: CDR1 DFQATT, CDR2 SNEGSKA (reference sequence). CDR3 in amino acids: CSPGAGYRGEQFF. CDR3 DNA: TGCAGCCCGGGGGCAGGCTACCGCGGTGAGCAGTTCTTC.

The rearrangement joins TRBV5-6 to TRBJ2-5, with TRBD1 matching 8 bases. The CDR3 loop spans 15 amino acids. V dropped 0 bases and J dropped 4; count of bases not matched to a gene: 5. Germline V lookup: CDR1 SGHDT, CDR2 YYEEEE. The CDR3 sequence: CASSLAPQGGETQYF. Here the CDR3 DNA reads TGTGCCAGCAGCTTGGCGCCACAGGGGGGAGAGACCCAGTACTTC.

This clonotype was observed many times. This sequence joins TRBV6-2 or TRBV6-3 and TRBJ2-5; D not certain. The CDR3 covers 11 residues. The V end lost 6 bases, the J end lost 2 bases, and 4 bases lay between the germline ends. Germline V gene sequence: CDR1 MNHEY, CDR2 SVGEGT. The CDR3 region has the DNA TGTGCCAGCAGCGAGCAAGAGACCCAGTACTTC. This translates into CASSEQETQYF.

This chain links TRBV10-3 with TRBJ2-3, with 12 positions matching TRBD2. V was clipped by 6 bases and J by 4 bases; unmatched bases: 8. CDR1 and CDR2 from the germline V gene are ENHRY and SYGVKD. The CDR3 loop spans 16 amino acids. CDR3 region: CAISLTSGSLSDTQYF. The CDR3 DNA reads as TGTGCCATCAGCCTGACTAGCGGGAGCCTCTCAGATACGCAGTATTTT.

This clonotype has a handful of counts. One end of the junction does not line up with germline, which may come from a read error. V gene TRBV7-7 combines with J gene TRBJ2-5; D unresolved. The V gene's germline CDR1 is SSHAT and CDR2 FNYEAQ (reference sequence). The CDR3 has 11 residues. CDR3 coding DNA: TGTGCTAGCAGCTCCGAAGGGACCCAGTACTTC. This codes for CASSSEGTQYF.

A few counts support this clonotype. The chain couples TRBV3-1 to TRBJ2-1, with TRBD2 matching over 10 bases. With V trimmed by 3 bases and J by 3 bases, 8 bases remained unmatched. This CDR3 region has 17 residues. Germline-derived CDR1 and CDR2 are LGHDT and YNNKEL (reference sequence). The DNA for the CDR3 is TGTGCCAGCAGCCACCGGGGTAGCGGGGGGTACTACAATGAGCAGTTCTTC. Translated, it gives CASSHRGSGGYYNEQFF.

In its sample, this clonotype was seen a few times. The chain uses TRBV27 and TRBJ2-3; no reliable D call. The germline V gene has CDR1 MNHEY and CDR2 SMNVEV (reference sequence). Trimming removed 2 bases at V and 6 bases at J, with 15 bases between. The CDR3 runs to 15 residues. CDR3 sequence (DNA): TGTGCCAGCAGTTTACTTATCTCGCAATCGGATACGCAGTATTTT. Protein product: CASSLLISQSDTQYF.

At least ten counts were recorded for this clonotype. The rearrangement joins TRBV12-3 or TRBV12-4 to TRBJ2-1; 13 bases agree with TRBD2. CDR3 size: 15 residues. Trimming removed 3 bases from V and 7 bases from J; junction bases left unmatched: 3. CDR3 residues: CASSFGTSGVNEQFF. The CDR3 DNA is TGTGCCAGCAGTTTCGGGACTAGCGGGGTGAATGAGCAGTTCTTC.

This clonotype was observed a handful of times. The chain is built from TRBV7-9 and TRBJ2-7, with a tentative D call TRBD1 (6 bases). Germline assignment: CDR1 SEHNR and CDR2 FQNEAQ (reference sequence). CDR3 length: 16 residues. V was cut by 3 bases and J by 1 base, with 16 bases left in between. The CDR3 here is CASSFPKTGRSYEQYF. The CDR3 coding sequence is TGTGCCAGCAGCTTCCCAAAAACAGGGCGATCCTACGAGCAGTACTTC. The whole variable domain, remainder taken from reference TRBV7-9 and TRBJ2-7, is DTGVSQNPRHKITKRGQNVTFRCDPISEHNRLYWYRQTLGQGPEFLTYFQNEAQLEKSRLLSDRFSAERPKGSFSTLEIQRTEQGDSAMYLCASSFPKTGRSYEQYFGPGTRLTVT.

In regard to this clonotype: The CDR3 does not end in the conserved phenylalanine or tryptophan, so this is likely a read error. This chain uses TRBV4-2 with TRBJ2-2, with D unclear. Trimming removed 1 base at V and 10 bases at J, with 10 bases between. Germline CDR1 reads LGHNA; CDR2 reads YNFKEQ. There are 13 residues in the CDR3. DNA for the CDR3: TGTGCCAGCAGCCAAGCGTACACCTCGGAGCTGTTTCTT. This translates into CASSQAYTSELFL.

The chain recombines TRBV20-1 with TRBJ2-1; unclear D gene. This CDR3 spans 11 amino acids. Deletions cut 3 bases from V and 7 bases from J, with 7 bases between. Germline V gene data show CDR1 as DFQATT and CDR2 as SNEGSKA (reference sequence). CDR3: CSAREVNEQFF. The CDR3 region has the DNA TGCAGTGCTAGGGAAGTAAATGAGCAGTTCTTC.

This clonotype was detected ten times or more. V and J are TRBV7-9 and TRBJ2-1; maybe TRBD2 (5 bases). The CDR3 totals 14 residues. Germline V gene sequence: CDR1 SEHNR, CDR2 FQNEAQ (reference sequence). The V and J ends lost 5 bases and 4 bases respectively, with 12 bases between them. The DNA of the CDR3 is TGTGCCAGCAGCCCGCGGACGGGATACAATGAGCAGTTCTTC. Encoded protein: CASSPRTGYNEQFF.

This sequence joins TRBV7-8 and TRBJ1-1; D ambiguous. Trimming stripped 4 bases from V and 4 bases from J, with 13 bases between. Per the germline V gene, CDR1 is SGHVS and CDR2 is FQNEAQ. The CDR3 has 14 residues. The CDR3 DNA reads as TGTGCCAGCAGCTCACTGGTGGTGGCCACTGAAGCTTTCTTT. Its translation: CASSSLVVATEAFF.

This chain links TRBV5-1 with TRBJ2-5; D is perhaps TRBD2 (7 bases). Trimming left V 1 base short and J 4 bases short, with 14 bases between. This CDR3 region has 15 residues. In germline, CDR1 is SGHRS, CDR2 YFSETQ. CDR3 coding DNA: TGCGCCAGCAGCTTGTCGGGGGGCCGGCGAGAGACCCAGTACTTC. It yields the protein CASSLSGGRRETQYF.

This clonotype was seen only once. V gene TRBV7-9 combines with J gene TRBJ2-1; D possibly uses TRBD1 or TRBD2 (6 bases each). Germline V lookup: CDR1 SEHNR, CDR2 FQNEAQ (reference sequence). The CDR3 runs 17 residues. V lost 5 bases, J lost 0 bases, and 17 bases lay in between. CDR3 nucleotide sequence: TGTGCCAGCAGCCGCCCGTGGAGGGGGGTCTCCTACAATGAGCAGTTCTTC. Its protein product is CASSRPWRGVSYNEQFF.

This clonotype was seen only a few times. This sequence joins TRBV10-3 and TRBJ2-5; D is undetermined. This CDR3 is built from 12 residues. The V gene's germline CDR1 is ENHRY and CDR2 SYGVKD. The V gene lost 4 bases and the J gene lost 4 bases, with 7 bases spanning the gap. The CDR3 is CAISGYRETQYF. In nucleotides, the CDR3 is TGTGCCATCAGTGGCTATCGAGAGACCCAGTACTTC.

V usage is TRBV7-2 and J usage is TRBJ2-2, with unresolved D. The CDR3 runs 11 residues. Germline-derived CDR1 and CDR2 are SGHTA and FQGNSA. Trimming took off 4 bases at V and 7 bases at J, with 4 bases between the two ends. For the CDR3, the DNA is TGTGCCAGCAGCTACTTCGGGGAGCTGTTTTTT. Amino acid sequence: CASSYFGELFF.

The rearrangement uses TRBV7-8 and TRBJ2-2, with TRBD1 as a possible D gene (6 bases). This CDR3 has 14 amino acids. The V and J ends lost 4 bases and 7 bases respectively, with 13 bases between them. Germline CDR1 and CDR2: SGHVS and FQNEAQ. The CDR3 protein is CASSSSGVGGELFF. CDR3 DNA: TGTGCCAGCAGCTCCTCAGGGGTCGGCGGGGAGCTGTTTTTT.